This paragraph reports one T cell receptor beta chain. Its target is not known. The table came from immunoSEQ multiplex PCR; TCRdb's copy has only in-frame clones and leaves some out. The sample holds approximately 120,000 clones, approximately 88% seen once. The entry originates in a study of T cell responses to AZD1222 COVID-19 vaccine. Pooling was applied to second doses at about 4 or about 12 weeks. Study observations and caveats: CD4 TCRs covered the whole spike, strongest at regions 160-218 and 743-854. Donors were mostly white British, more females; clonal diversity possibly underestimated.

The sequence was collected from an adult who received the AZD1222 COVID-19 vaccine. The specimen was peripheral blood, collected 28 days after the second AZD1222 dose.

The CDR3 protein is CSVRKVSQTDSGANVLTF. The CDR3 bases are TGCAGCGTACGGAAGGTTAGCCAGACAGACTCTGGGGCCAACGTCCTGACTTTC. This chain connects TRBV29-1 to TRBJ2-6, with D maybe TRBD1 (5 bases). V was cut by 6 bases and J by 0 bases, with 21 bases left in between. CDR3 length equals 18 residues. Germline V gene data show CDR1 as SQVTM and CDR2 as ANQGSEA.